The 8 T cell receptor beta chains listed next were all sequenced from one sample in a study of blood T cell repertoires in COVID-19 (TCRdb year 2020). Libraries were constructed by the immunoSEQ multiplex PCR assay. TCRdb retrieved this table from immuneACCESS and kept in-frame rearrangements only. Not all clones are present; in checked studies, unresolved V genes account for under half, and no reason is known for the remainder. Counted in this sample were roughly 140,000 clones; approximately 81% of them appeared once. The top ten clones comprise 30% to 45% of the sample. Sequencing was performed on peripheral blood. Receptors originate from a human donor in a cohort sampled during active COVID-19.

The V gene is TRBV12-5, the J gene TRBJ2-3; D may be TRBD1 (6 bases). Trimming left V 4 bases short and J 0 bases short, with 14 bases between. Germline values: CDR1 LGHNT, CDR2 FRNRAP. CDR3 size: 16 residues. The CDR3 loop reads CASGWGRGASTDTQYF. The CDR3 nucleotides read TGTGCTAGTGGTTGGGGCAGGGGAGCCAGCACAGATACGCAGTATTTT.

This sequence joins TRBV4-2 and TRBJ1-3, with a possible D match to TRBD1 (6 bases). This CDR3 has 16 amino acids. V lost 0 bases and J lost 3, with 12 bases in between. Per the germline V gene, CDR1 is LGHNA and CDR2 is YNFKEQ. CDR3 residues: CASSQEEGGNGNTIYF. The CDR3 DNA sequence: TGTGCCAGCAGCCAAGAAGAGGGGGGGAATGGAAACACCATATATTTT.

The chain recombines TRBV19 with TRBJ1-5; 9 bases line up with TRBD1. V lost 5 bases to trimming and J lost 7 bases; unmatched junction nucleotides: 12. The length of the CDR3 is 16 residues. From germline, CDR1 is LNHDA and CDR2 SQIVND (reference sequence). The CDR3 is CASSLHRDRVQQPQHF. Written as DNA, the CDR3 is TGTGCCAGTAGTCTACACCGGGACAGGGTACAGCAGCCCCAGCATTTT.

The chain combines TRBV3-1 (or the pseudogene TRBV3-2) with TRBJ1-2; 10 bases map to TRBD1. CDR3 size: 17 residues. Unmatched junction bases numbered 11, after V lost 3 bases and J lost 4 bases. Germline CDR1 LGHDT, CDR2 YNNKEL (reference sequence). The CDR3 DNA reads as TGTGCCAGCAGCCAGCGCACCGGACAGGGGGTTTTCTATGGCTACACCTTC. This translates into CASSQRTGQGVFYGYTF.

The J gene is TRBJ2-5, the V gene TRBV27, with a possible D match to TRBD2 (6 bases). Trimming left V 2 bases short and J 5 bases short, with 12 bases between. This CDR3 comprises 14 residues. Germline loops: CDR1 MNHEY, CDR2 SMNVEV (reference sequence). The CDR3 loop is CASSLPGVGETQYF. The CDR3, as DNA: TGTGCCAGCAGTTTACCGGGGGTCGGGGAGACCCAGTACTTC.

The gene calls are TRBV28 and TRBJ2-5; D possibly corresponds to TRBD2 (6 bases). V gave up 6 bases and J gave up 3 bases, with 17 bases separating them. CDR1 MDHEN and CDR2 SYDVKM come from the germline V gene. CDR3 length: 15 amino acids. CDR3 region: CASRSWAGSEETQYF. The CDR3 nucleotides read TGTGCCAGCAGGTCCTGGGCGGGGTCCGAAGAGACCCAGTACTTC.

The J gene is TRBJ1-5, the V gene TRBV6-5; D ambiguous. This CDR3 has 14 residues. V lost 7 bases to trimming and J lost 0 bases, with 10 bases between them. CDR1 is MNHEY, CDR2 SVGAGI, per germline. This CDR3 reads CASNSVVSNQPQHF. CDR3 nucleotides: TGTGCCAGCAATAGCGTAGTTAGCAATCAGCCCCAGCATTTT.

The V call is TRBV7-2, the J call TRBJ1-4; no definite D call. The length of the CDR3 is 14 residues. CDR1 is SGHTA and CDR2 is FQGNSA in the germline V gene. V was pared by 7 bases and J by 4 bases, with 13 bases between. CDR3 residues: CASTHPESNEKLFF. Here the CDR3 DNA reads TGTGCCAGCACCCACCCCGAGAGTAATGAAAAACTGTTTTTT.